A single sample gave rise to the 27 T cell receptor beta chains below, sequenced in a study of cytomegalovirus exposure and HLA in healthy donors. 13 Jbeta primers and 60 Vbeta primers were used for the PCR. Libraries were prepared by immunoSEQ multiplex PCR; TCRdb keeps only in-frame clonotypes and omits some of them. The data contain under 200,000 clones, roughly 78% of them singletons. What was sequenced was PBMCs. The source of these receptors is a woman aged 40 to 50 in good health and CMV-seronegative.

This chain uses TRBV7-8 with TRBJ2-1; 8 bases are shared with TRBD1. The V segment lost 5 bases and the J segment 6 bases; nucleotides outside the gene matches: 9. The germline V gene encodes CDR1 SGHVS and CDR2 FQNEAQ. This CDR3 region has 15 residues. Here the CDR3 DNA reads TGTGCCAGCAGCAGACAGGGGTGGGGGGTCAATGAGCAGTTCTTC. This sequence encodes CASSRQGWGVNEQFF.

The V and J genes are TRBV18 and TRBJ1-5; the D is unclear. Germline loops: CDR1 KGHSH, CDR2 LQKENI. This CDR3 contains 14 residues. V was clipped by 4 bases and J by 6 bases, with 13 bases between them. The CDR3 nucleotides are TGTGCCAGCTCACGGTCAGGTGCAGGTCAGCCCCAGCATTTT. Amino acids: CASSRSGAGQPQHF.

The chain employs TRBV29-1 and TRBJ2-5; D not certain. From germline, CDR1 is SQVTM and CDR2 ANQGSEA. The CDR3 covers 11 residues. V was trimmed by 7 bases and J by 5 bases, leaving 11 bases between them. The DNA for the CDR3 is TGCAGCGCTACTGAGGATGAGACCCAGTACTTC. This codes for CSATEDETQYF.

V is TRBV10-3 and J is TRBJ2-7; D may be TRBD2 (5 bases). V was trimmed by 6 bases and J by 7 bases, leaving 19 bases between them. Germline CDR1 ENHRY, CDR2 SYGVKD. The CDR3 loop spans 14 amino acids. The CDR3 sequence: CAISQQAMGSEQYF. The DNA for the CDR3 is TGTGCCATCAGCCAGCAGGCGATGGGGAGTGAGCAGTACTTC.

This clone was seen a single time. An end of the junction does not agree with germline; a read error may underlie this. V usage is TRBV7-9 and J usage is TRBJ2-2; TRBD1 agrees at 8 bases. Germline V gene lookup returns CDR1 SEHNR and CDR2 FQNEAQ (reference sequence). This CDR3 spans 15 amino acids. In DNA form, the CDR3 reads TGTTCCAGCAACCCGGGACAGGCAAACACCGGGGAGCTGTTTTTT. Protein: CSSNPGQANTGELFF.

This clone showed up just once. The chain has TRBV13 and TRBJ1-5; D call uncertain. This CDR3 spans 15 amino acids. V was shortened by 4 bases and J by 0 bases, with 10 bases between the two germline ends. The germline CDR1 and CDR2 sequences are PRHDT and FYEKMQ (reference sequence). This chain's CDR3 is CASSSAEVSNQPQHF. The CDR3 bases are TGTGCCAGCAGCTCGGCGGAAGTTAGCAATCAGCCCCAGCATTTT. The full variable domain, completed using reference TRBV13 and TRBJ1-5, is AAGVIQSPRHLIKEKRETATLKCYPIPRHDTVYWYQQGPGQDPQFLISFYEKMQSDKGSIPDRFSAQQFSDYHSELNMSSLELGDSALYFCASSSAEVSNQPQHFGDGTRLSIL.

V is TRBV19 and J is TRBJ2-6, with 12 nucleotides matching TRBD1. With 8 bases clipped from V and 2 bases from J, the junction kept 7 bases outside the gene matches. The CDR3 runs 17 residues. Looked up from germline, CDR1 is LNHDA and CDR2 is SQIVND (reference sequence). The CDR3 sequence: CASLPGQGATGANVLTF. The CDR3 DNA reads as TGTGCCAGTCTTCCGGGACAGGGGGCGACTGGGGCCAACGTCCTGACTTTC.

The chain recombines TRBV5-4 with TRBJ2-7; 9 nucleotides agree with TRBD2. The junction had 4 bases not matched to a gene; V was cut back by 0 bases and J by 0 bases. Germline V gene data show CDR1 as SGHNT and CDR2 as YYREEE (reference sequence). The CDR3 runs 16 residues. This CDR3 reads CASSLEGGGVSYEQYF. In DNA form, the CDR3 reads TGTGCCAGCAGCTTGGAAGGCGGGGGGGTCTCCTACGAGCAGTACTTC.

CDR3 in amino acids: CASSPLGLQGNNSPLHF. The DNA for the CDR3 is TGTGCCAGCTCACCCTTAGGGTTACAGGGGAATAATTCACCCCTCCACTTT. The gene calls are TRBV18 and TRBJ1-6; 7 positions agree with TRBD1. Looked up from germline, CDR1 is KGHSH and CDR2 is LQKENI. J lost 5 bases, V lost 3 bases, and 10 bases had no gene match. This CDR3 has 17 residues.

This clone has more than one count but fewer than ten. This sequence joins TRBV6-6 and TRBJ1-5; the match to TRBD1 covers 8 bases. V lost 5 bases to trimming and J lost 0 bases; unmatched junction nucleotides: 6. From germline, CDR1 is MNHNY and CDR2 SVGAGI (reference sequence). CDR3 size: 16 residues. CDR3 DNA sequence: TGTGCCAGCAGTCTACAGGGGGAGGTTAGCAATCAGCCCCAGCATTTT. Residues: CASSLQGEVSNQPQHF.

The chain uses TRBV11-3 and TRBJ2-1, with a possible D match to TRBD2 (7 bases). Germline lookup yields CDR1 SGHNT and CDR2 YENEEA. Trimming removed 7 bases from V and 5 bases from J, with 15 bases in between. The length of the CDR3 is 14 residues. DNA for the CDR3: TGTGCCAGCACCAAAGGGGGGGAAAACAATGAGCAGTTCTTC. Protein product: CASTKGGENNEQFF.

The chain has TRBV5-1 and TRBJ2-7; tentative D call: TRBD2 (7 bases). Germline V lookup: CDR1 SGHRS, CDR2 YFSETQ. V lost 8 bases and J 3 bases, leaving 12 bases between the germline ends. The CDR3 consists of 12 residues. The CDR3 coding sequence is TGCGCCAGTAGGGGGGGCTTCTACGAGCAGTACTTC. The encoded protein is CASRGGFYEQYF.

This sequence joins TRBV4-1 and TRBJ2-7, with 9 bases matching TRBD1. Trimming took 5 bases from V and 9 from J; bases not matched to a gene: 11. The CDR3 runs to 14 residues. Germline V gene data show CDR1 as MGHRA and CDR2 as YSYEKL. The CDR3 DNA is TGCGCCAGCAGCTTCCACAGGGGGCAGTGGCGGCAGTACTTC. Residues: CASSFHRGQWRQYF.

This chain links TRBV27 with TRBJ1-5; tentatively, D is TRBD1 (5 bases). Trimming stripped 4 bases from V and 8 bases from J, with 18 bases between. The CDR3 has 15 amino acids. From germline, CDR1 is MNHEY and CDR2 SMNVEV (reference sequence). The CDR3 coding sequence is TGTGCCAGCAGTTCCCTTGGGGATCCGGGGGAGCCCCAGCATTTT. It is translated as CASSSLGDPGEPQHF.

The V gene is TRBV7-8, the J gene TRBJ1-4; tentative D call: TRBD1 (6 bases). The CDR3 contains 18 residues. V lost 5 bases and J lost 7, with 26 bases in between. Germline values: CDR1 SGHVS, CDR2 FQNEAQ. The CDR3 nucleotides are TGTGCCAGCAGCCCCTACCGTTTTCCGGGACACCTCTTTGAAAAACTGTTTTTT. Protein: CASSPYRFPGHLFEKLFF.

This chain uses TRBV4-1 with TRBJ2-4; 7 bases line up with TRBD2. V shed 1 base and J 3 bases; nucleotides not matched to a gene: 3. The CDR3 has 15 amino acids. Germline V gives CDR1 MGHRA, CDR2 YSYEKL. The CDR3 region has the DNA TGCGCCAGCAGCCAAGTTGGGGGGGACAAAAACATTCAGTACTTC. Its translation: CASSQVGGDKNIQYF.

V usage is TRBV19 and J usage is TRBJ1-1, with a tentative D call TRBD1 (5 bases). The CDR3 sequence is 15 residues long. V gave up 0 bases and J gave up 5 bases, with 13 bases separating them. The V gene's germline CDR1 is LNHDA and CDR2 SQIVND (reference sequence). The CDR3 region is CASSIDLRGMTEAFF. DNA of the CDR3: TGTGCCAGTAGTATAGATCTTAGGGGTATGACTGAAGCTTTCTTT.

The chain employs TRBV7-9 and TRBJ1-1; the D gene is possibly TRBD1 (5 bases). V lost 0 bases and J lost 3, with 8 bases in between. The germline gives CDR1 SEHNR, CDR2 FQNEAQ (reference sequence). This CDR3 has 14 amino acids. The CDR3 spells CASSLAGDYTEAFF. The CDR3, as DNA: TGTGCCAGCAGCTTAGCAGGGGATTACACTGAAGCTTTCTTT.

This chain joins TRBV19 and TRBJ1-1; D is unresolved. Germline loops: CDR1 LNHDA, CDR2 SQIVND (reference sequence). This CDR3 is built from 16 residues. The V end lost 0 bases, the J end lost 4 bases, and 15 bases lay between the germline ends. CDR3 sequence reads: CASSIDQRERSTEAFF. The CDR3, as DNA: TGTGCCAGTAGTATAGATCAGCGGGAGAGGAGCACTGAAGCTTTCTTT.

The chain recombines TRBV5-1 with TRBJ2-5, with 11 nucleotides matching TRBD2. The CDR3 runs 14 residues. The J segment lost 2 bases and the V segment lost 7 bases, leaving 4 bases of the junction unmatched. The germline V gene encodes CDR1 SGHRS and CDR2 YFSETQ. Here the CDR3 reads CASDPSGGQETQYF. The CDR3 DNA sequence: TGCGCCAGCGACCCTAGCGGGGGGCAAGAGACCCAGTACTTC.

The chain couples TRBV28 to TRBJ1-2, with 8 bases identical to TRBD1. The germline CDR1 and CDR2 sequences are MDHEN and SYDVKM. The CDR3 has 15 amino acids. The V segment lost 4 bases and the J segment 4 bases; nucleotides outside the gene matches: 8. In nucleotides, the CDR3 is TGTGCCAGCAGTTCGACAGGGGAGAGGGGCTATGGCTACACCTTC. Its translation: CASSSTGERGYGYTF.

The chain is built from TRBV2 and TRBJ2-5, with D hard to call. Germline CDR1 SNHLY, CDR2 FYNNEI. This CDR3 comprises 12 residues. V gave up 5 bases and J gave up 3 bases, with 7 bases separating them. CDR3 amino acids: CASSLNKETQYF. CDR3 in DNA: TGTGCCAGCAGTCTTAACAAAGAGACCCAGTACTTC.

The rearrangement links TRBV5-1 to TRBJ1-3; 7 nucleotides match TRBD1. Trimming cost V 4 bases and J 3 bases; bases outside gene matches: 7. This CDR3 is 15 amino acids long. Germline V gives CDR1 SGHRS, CDR2 YFSETQ. The DNA of the CDR3 is TGCGCCAGCAGCACAGCCGGGACAGATGGAAACACCATATATTTT. It specifies CASSTAGTDGNTIYF.

The chain is built from TRBV18 and TRBJ1-6; D is uncertain. The germline gives CDR1 KGHSH, CDR2 LQKENI. The CDR3 is made up of 14 amino acids. The V gene lost 2 bases and the J gene lost 9 bases, with 11 bases spanning the gap. The CDR3 sequence is CASSPMVGGSPLHF. CDR3 nucleotide sequence: TGTGCCAGCTCACCAATGGTAGGCGGTTCACCCCTCCACTTT. Combining the CDR3 with reference TRBV18 and TRBJ1-6 gives the whole variable domain NAGVMQNPRHLVRRRGQEARLRCSPMKGHSHVYWYRQLPEEGLKFMVYLQKENIIDESGMPKERFSAEFPKEGPSILRIQQVVRGDSAAYFCASSPMVGGSPLHFGNGTRLTVT.

V gene TRBV5-1 combines with J gene TRBJ1-1; D gene ambiguous. Germline lookup yields CDR1 SGHRS and CDR2 YFSETQ. CDR3 size: 16 residues. V dropped 2 bases and J dropped 4 bases, with 18 bases sitting between them. The CDR3 DNA follows: TGCGCCAGCAGCTTTCCGACATCCTTCTCCGGCACTGAAGCTTTCTTT. It translates to CASSFPTSFSGTEAFF.

This clone has only one observation. The V call is TRBV28, the J call TRBJ1-2; maybe TRBD1 (5 bases). The CDR3 covers 14 residues. Deletions cut 2 bases from V and 5 bases from J, with 12 bases between. Germline CDR1 MDHEN, CDR2 SYDVKM. The CDR3: CASSLTQTVYGYTF. In nucleotides, the CDR3 is TGTGCCAGCAGTTTAACTCAGACAGTTTATGGCTACACCTTC.

The rearrangement uses TRBV6-5 and TRBJ2-4, with a possible D match to TRBD1 (6 bases). CDR3 length: 15 residues. V was shortened by 0 bases and J by 7 bases, with 13 bases between the two germline ends. CDR1 is MNHEY and CDR2 is SVGAGI in the germline V gene. The CDR3 loop is CASSYSNRAGNIQYF. The CDR3 DNA follows: TGTGCCAGCAGTTACTCGAACAGGGCAGGGAACATTCAGTACTTC.